Here is one TCR beta chain with its context. Its antigen is unknown. Documented time point: 2015-2016 season, 7 days after influenza vaccination. Sorted cTfh were non-naive CD4+CXCR5+PD-1+, either ICOS+CD38+ or ICOS-CD38-. The CDR3 extends over 18 amino acids. The trim removed 4 bases at V and 5 bases at J, leaving 13 bases unmatched. Germline CDR1 is SGHNT and CDR2 is YYREEE (reference sequence). The sample originates from a study of follicular helper T cells after annual influenza vaccination. Study-level background: Across the 2013-2014, 2014-2015 and 2015-2016 vaccination seasons, some subjects were resampled. Study observations and caveats: Recurrent ICOS+CD38+ cTfh clonotypes included tetramer and AIM influenza-specific ones.

Profiling relied on immunoSEQ multiplex PCR, and the TCRdb table lists in-frame clones only, not all of them. The table shows about 10,000 clones, with roughly 80% occurring only once. V and J are TRBV5-4 and TRBJ2-2; TRBD2 matches 11 bases. The TCR comes from an adult who received the influenza vaccine. The sample here was CXCR5+ CD38- circulating T follicular helper cells from blood, taken 7 days after influenza vaccination. Subset meaning: circulating Tfh, non-naive CD4+CXCR5+PD-1+ (ICOS+CD38+ or ICOS-CD38-). CDR3 residues: CASSLPQGLAGTTGELFF. Written as DNA, the CDR3 is TGTGCCAGCAGCCTCCCCCAAGGACTAGCGGGTACGACCGGGGAGCTGTTTTTT.